Listed below are T cell receptor beta chains from one sample, sequenced in a study of blood T cell repertoires in COVID-19. TCRdb's table, derived via immunoSEQ multiplex PCR, lists solely in-frame clones and lacks some. The data show around 40,000 clones, 75% to 90% seen once. Input material: peripheral blood. The receptors come from a man aged 45-60 years with active or convalescent COVID-19. CDR3s leave out the opening cysteine and the closing phenylalanine or tryptophan.

v_gene,j_gene,CDR3aa
TRBV11-2,TRBJ1-1,ASSLVLGVRETEAF
TRBV5-6,TRBJ1-3,ASSALSGNTIY
TRBV7-2,TRBJ1-2,ASSYRDPTYGYT
TRBV7-3,TRBJ2-5,ASSLSASGRAWGETQY
TRBV6-1,TRBJ1-6,ASSATARDRYSPLH
TRBV6-5,TRBJ2-1,ASSLFGSYNEQF
TRBV5-3,TRBJ1-2,ARSCDGGQRFNGYT
TRBV5-1,TRBJ2-4,ASSPSGGLKNIQY
TRBV11-2,TRBJ2-5,ASSLAPPGLAPSQETQY
TRBV3-1/TRBV3-2,TRBJ1-4,ASSPRGTGGLSNEKLF
TRBV5-6,TRBJ1-1,ASSLLGVRDTEAF
TRBV7-2,TRBJ2-2,ASSLSRERGSGELF
TRBV27,TRBJ1-1,ASSLGTVNTEAF
TRBV28,TRBJ1-1,ASGTVGPTEAF
TRBV27,TRBJ1-5,ASSRGQGGGQPQH
TRBV5-1,TRBJ1-1,ASSLAIQGARTEAF
TRBV6-6,TRBJ1-6,ASSYDRTPLH
TRBV4-1,TRBJ1-4,ASSQGGRTGSEKLF
TRBV10-3,TRBJ1-5,AISESKAGQGIRNQPQH
TRBV2,TRBJ2-1,ASTIPNGDYNEQF
TRBV5-8,TRBJ2-7,ASSLAGVIYEQY
TRBV19,TRBJ1-3,ASSIILSSGNTIY
TRBV18,TRBJ1-3,ASSRDIGNTIY
TRBV5-1,TRBJ1-1,ASSLLSYTEAF
TRBV18,TRBJ2-7,ASSPPDRQPSEQY
TRBV30,TRBJ2-2,AWSVQGVGELF
TRBV25-1,TRBJ1-1,ASMNQGTTEAF
TRBV2,TRBJ1-3,ASSGTGGVGNTIY
TRBV9,TRBJ2-1,ASSVGSTGNNEQF
TRBV3-1/TRBV3-2,TRBJ2-3,ASSPGLFDTDTQY
TRBV4-1,TRBJ1-1,ASSQESRGPMAF
TRBV9,TRBJ2-1,ASSPRTSFNNEQF
TRBV10-1,TRBJ2-1,ASIVVQGAGEQF
TRBV2,TRBJ1-2,ASIKDRAAYGYT
TRBV7-2,TRBJ1-1,ASSFPQGAVTEAF
TRBV5-1,TRBJ2-7,ASSSGLAGYEQY
TRBV2,TRBJ1-1,ASSGWGPTEAF
TRBV28,TRBJ1-1,ASRPGGSVNTEAF
TRBV28,TRBJ1-3,ASRLPGNSGNTIY
TRBV30,TRBJ2-5,AWSFRRGVEETQY
TRBV19,TRBJ2-1,ASSSLRLAGYNEQF
TRBV28,TRBJ1-2,ASSLVAVGYGYT
TRBV28,TRBJ2-7,ASSLSILSSYEQY